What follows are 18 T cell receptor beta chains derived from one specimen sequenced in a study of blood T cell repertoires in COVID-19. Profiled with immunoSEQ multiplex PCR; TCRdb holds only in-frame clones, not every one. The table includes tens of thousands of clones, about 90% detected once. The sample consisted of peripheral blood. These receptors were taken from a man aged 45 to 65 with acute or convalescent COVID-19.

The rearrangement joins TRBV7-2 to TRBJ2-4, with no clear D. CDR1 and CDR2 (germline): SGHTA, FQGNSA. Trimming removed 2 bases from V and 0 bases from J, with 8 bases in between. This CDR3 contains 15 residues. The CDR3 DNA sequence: TGTGCCAGCAGCTTAAATCAACTAGCCAAAAACATTCAGTACTTC. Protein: CASSLNQLAKNIQYF. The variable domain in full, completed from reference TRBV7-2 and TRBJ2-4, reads GAGVSQSPSNKVTEKGKDVELRCDPISGHTALYWYRQSLGQGLEFLIYFQGNSAPDKSGLPSDRFSAERTGGSVSTLTIQRTQQEDSAVYLCASSLNQLAKNIQYFGAGTRLSVL.

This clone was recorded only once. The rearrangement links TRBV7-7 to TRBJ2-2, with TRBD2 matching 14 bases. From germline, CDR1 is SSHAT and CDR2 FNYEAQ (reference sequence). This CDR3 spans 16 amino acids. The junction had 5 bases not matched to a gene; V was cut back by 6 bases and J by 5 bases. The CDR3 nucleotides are TGTGCCAGCAGTAACGGACTAGCGGGAGGTACCGGGGAGCTGTTTTTT. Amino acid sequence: CASSNGLAGGTGELFF.

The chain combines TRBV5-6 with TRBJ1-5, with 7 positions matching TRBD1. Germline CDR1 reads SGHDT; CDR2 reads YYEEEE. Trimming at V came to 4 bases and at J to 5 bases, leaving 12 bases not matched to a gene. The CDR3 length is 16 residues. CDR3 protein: CASSRLRDSPDQPQHF. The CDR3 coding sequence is TGTGCCAGCAGCCGCCTTCGGGACAGTCCAGATCAGCCCCAGCATTTT.

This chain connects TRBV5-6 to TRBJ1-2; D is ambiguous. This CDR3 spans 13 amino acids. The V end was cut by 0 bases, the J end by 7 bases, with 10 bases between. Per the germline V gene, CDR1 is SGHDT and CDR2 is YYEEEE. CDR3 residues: CASSLEREVGYTF. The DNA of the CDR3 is TGTGCCAGCAGCTTGGAACGGGAAGTTGGCTACACCTTC.

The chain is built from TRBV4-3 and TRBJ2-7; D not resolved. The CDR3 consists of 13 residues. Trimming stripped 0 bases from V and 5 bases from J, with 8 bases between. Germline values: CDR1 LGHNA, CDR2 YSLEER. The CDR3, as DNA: TGCGCCAGCAGCCAAGACGATGGCAACGAGCAGTACTTC. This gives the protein CASSQDDGNEQYF.

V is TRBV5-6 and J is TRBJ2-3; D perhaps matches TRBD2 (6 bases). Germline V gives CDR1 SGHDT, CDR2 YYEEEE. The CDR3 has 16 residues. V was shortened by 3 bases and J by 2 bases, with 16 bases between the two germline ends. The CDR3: CASSSGVAAYTDTQYF. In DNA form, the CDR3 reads TGTGCCAGCAGCTCCGGGGTAGCGGCGTACACAGATACGCAGTATTTT. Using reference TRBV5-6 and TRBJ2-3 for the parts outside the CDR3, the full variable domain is DAGVTQSPTHLIKTRGQQVTLRCSPKSGHDTVSWYQQALGQGPQFIFQYYEEEERQRGNFPDRFSGHQFPNYSSELNVNALLLGDSALYLCASSSGVAAYTDTQYFGPGTRLTVL.

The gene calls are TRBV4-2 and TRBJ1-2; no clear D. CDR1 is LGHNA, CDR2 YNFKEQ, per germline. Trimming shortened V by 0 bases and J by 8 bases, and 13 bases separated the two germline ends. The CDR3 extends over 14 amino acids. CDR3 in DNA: TGTGCCAGCAGCCAAGATCGAGTGCCTAGGGGCTACACCTTC. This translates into CASSQDRVPRGYTF.

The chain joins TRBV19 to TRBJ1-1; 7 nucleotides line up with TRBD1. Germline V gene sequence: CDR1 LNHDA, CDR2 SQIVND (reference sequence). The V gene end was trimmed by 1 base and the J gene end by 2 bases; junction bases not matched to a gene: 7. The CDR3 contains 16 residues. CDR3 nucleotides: TGTGCCAGTAGTATAGTGGGACAGACATTCAACACTGAAGCTTTCTTT. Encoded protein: CASSIVGQTFNTEAFF.

In DNA form, the CDR3 reads TGCGCCAGCAGCCAACGGAACAGAGAATATGGAAACACCGGGGAGCTGTTTTTT. Translating gives CASSQRNREYGNTGELFF. The V gene is TRBV5-1, the J gene TRBJ2-2; D unclear. This CDR3 has 18 amino acids. Looked up from germline, CDR1 is SGHRS and CDR2 is YFSETQ. With 4 bases removed from V and 2 bases from J, the gap between germline ends came to 21 bases. Looking up the rest from reference TRBV5-1 and TRBJ2-2 gives the full variable domain: KAGVTQTPRYLIKTRGQQVTLSCSPISGHRSVSWYQQTPGQGLQFLFEYFSETQRNKGNFPGRFSGRQFSNSRSEMNVSTLELGDSALYLCASSQRNREYGNTGELFFGEGSRLTVL.

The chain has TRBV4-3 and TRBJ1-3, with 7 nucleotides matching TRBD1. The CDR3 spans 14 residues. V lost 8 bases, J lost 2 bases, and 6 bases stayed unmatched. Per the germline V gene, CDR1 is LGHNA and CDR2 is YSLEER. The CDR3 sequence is CASGTTGTGNTIYF. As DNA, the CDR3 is TGCGCCAGCGGAACGACAGGGACTGGAAACACCATATATTTT.

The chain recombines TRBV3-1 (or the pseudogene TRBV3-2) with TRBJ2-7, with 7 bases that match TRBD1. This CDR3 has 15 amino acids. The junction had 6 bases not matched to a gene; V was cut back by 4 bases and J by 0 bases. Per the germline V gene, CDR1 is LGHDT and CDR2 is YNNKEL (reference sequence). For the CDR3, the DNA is TGTGCCAGCAGCCCACGGGACAGACCCTCCTACGAGCAGTACTTC. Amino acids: CASSPRDRPSYEQYF.

CDR3 sequence (DNA): TGTGCCAGCAGCTTAGAGGGCGGGAGCCCCTACAATGAGCAGTTCTTC. Translated: CASSLEGGSPYNEQFF. V gene TRBV7-6 combines with J gene TRBJ2-1; 7 bases map to TRBD2. V was pared by 1 base and J by 2 bases, with 5 bases of the junction left unmatched. Germline CDR1 reads SGHVS; CDR2 reads FNYEAQ. The CDR3 has 16 residues.

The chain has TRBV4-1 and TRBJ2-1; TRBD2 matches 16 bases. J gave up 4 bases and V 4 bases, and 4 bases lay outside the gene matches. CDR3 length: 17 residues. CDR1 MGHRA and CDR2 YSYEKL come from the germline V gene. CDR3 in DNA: TGCGCCAGCAGCCCGGGACTAGCGGGAGGGGGGTACAATGAGCAGTTCTTC. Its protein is CASSPGLAGGGYNEQFF.

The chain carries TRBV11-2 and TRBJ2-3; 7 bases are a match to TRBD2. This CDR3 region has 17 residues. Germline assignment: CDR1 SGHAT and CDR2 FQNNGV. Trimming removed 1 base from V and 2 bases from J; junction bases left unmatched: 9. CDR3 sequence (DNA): TGTGCCAGCAGCTTAGTACCCGCGGGAGTATCCACAGATACGCAGTATTTT. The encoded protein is CASSLVPAGVSTDTQYF.

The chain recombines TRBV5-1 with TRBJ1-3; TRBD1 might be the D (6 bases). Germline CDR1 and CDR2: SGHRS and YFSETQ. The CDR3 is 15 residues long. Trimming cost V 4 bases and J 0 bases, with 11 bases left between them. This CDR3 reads CASSRPDSSGNTIYF. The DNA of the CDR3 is TGCGCCAGCAGCCGCCCGGACAGCTCTGGAAACACCATATATTTT.

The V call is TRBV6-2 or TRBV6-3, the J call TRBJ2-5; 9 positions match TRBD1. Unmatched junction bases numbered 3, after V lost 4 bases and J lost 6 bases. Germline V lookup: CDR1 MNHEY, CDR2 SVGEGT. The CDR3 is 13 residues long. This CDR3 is CASSLQGAKTQYF. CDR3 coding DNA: TGTGCCAGCAGTTTACAGGGGGCGAAGACCCAGTACTTC.

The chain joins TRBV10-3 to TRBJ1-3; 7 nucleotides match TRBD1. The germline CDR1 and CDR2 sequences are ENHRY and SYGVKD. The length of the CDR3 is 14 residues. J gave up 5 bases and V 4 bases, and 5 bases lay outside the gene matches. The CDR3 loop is CAISVTGDRNTIYF. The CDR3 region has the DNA TGTGCCATCAGTGTAACAGGGGATCGAAACACCATATATTTT.

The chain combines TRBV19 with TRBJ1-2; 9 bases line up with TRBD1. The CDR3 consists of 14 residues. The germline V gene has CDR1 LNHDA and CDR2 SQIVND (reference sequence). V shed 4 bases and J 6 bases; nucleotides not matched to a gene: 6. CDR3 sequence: CASSTRDRANGYTF. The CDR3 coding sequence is TGTGCCAGTAGTACCAGGGACAGGGCGAATGGCTACACCTTC.